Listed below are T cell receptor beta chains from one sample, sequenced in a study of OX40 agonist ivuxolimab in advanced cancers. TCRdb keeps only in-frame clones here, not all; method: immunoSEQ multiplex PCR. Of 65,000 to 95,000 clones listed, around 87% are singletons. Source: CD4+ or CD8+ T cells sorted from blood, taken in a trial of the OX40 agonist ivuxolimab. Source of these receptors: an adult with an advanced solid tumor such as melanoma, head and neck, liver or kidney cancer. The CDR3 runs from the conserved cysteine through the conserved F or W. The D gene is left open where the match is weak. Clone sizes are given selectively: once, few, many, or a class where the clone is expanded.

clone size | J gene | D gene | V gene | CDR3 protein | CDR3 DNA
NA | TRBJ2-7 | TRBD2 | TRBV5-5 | CASSTIAGQTYEQYF | TGTGCCAGCAGCACTATAGCGGGGCAAACCTACGAGCAGTACTTC
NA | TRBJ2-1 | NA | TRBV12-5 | CASGRQLGDEQFF | TGTGCTAGTGGAAGACAGCTAGGGGATGAGCAGTTCTTC
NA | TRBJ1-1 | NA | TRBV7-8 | CASSLRGRTEAFF | TGTGCCAGCAGCTTGCGCGGTCGCACTGAAGCTTTCTTT
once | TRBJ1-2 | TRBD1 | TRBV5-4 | CASSHRDRERYTF | TGTGCCAGCAGCCACCGGGACAGGGAGCGCTACACCTTC
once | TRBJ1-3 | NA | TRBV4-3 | CASSQDLSRDAGNTIYF | TGCGCCAGCAGCCAAGATCTTTCAAGGGACGCAGGAAACACCATATATTTT
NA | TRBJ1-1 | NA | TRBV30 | CAWSVPGNTEAFF | TGTGCCTGGAGTGTACCCGGCAACACTGAAGCTTTCTTT
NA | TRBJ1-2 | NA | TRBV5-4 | CASSSGKGGYTF | TGTGCCAGCAGCTCCGGGAAGGGTGGCTACACCTTC
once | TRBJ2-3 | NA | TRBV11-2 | CASSPQMMSTDTQYF | TGTGCCAGCAGCCCTCAGATGATGAGCACAGATACGCAGTATTTT
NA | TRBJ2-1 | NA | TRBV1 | CTSSQAPSLYYNEQFF | TGCACCAGCAGCCAAGCTCCTAGCTTGTACTACAATGAGCAGTTCTTC
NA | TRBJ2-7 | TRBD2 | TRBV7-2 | CASSSRGGTTYEQYF | TGTGCCAGCAGCTCACGGGGCGGGACTACATACGAGCAGTACTTC
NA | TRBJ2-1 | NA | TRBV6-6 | CASSYHEGGNEQFF | TGTGCCAGCAGTTACCATGAGGGAGGCAATGAGCAGTTCTTC
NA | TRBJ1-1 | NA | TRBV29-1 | CSVGGGMNTEAFF | TGCAGCGTTGGGGGGGGCATGAACACTGAAGCTTTCTTT
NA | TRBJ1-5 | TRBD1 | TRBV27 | CASSPTHSTGVRIQPQHF | TGTGCCAGCAGTCCTACTCATTCGACAGGGGTAAGAATTCAGCCCCAGCATTTT
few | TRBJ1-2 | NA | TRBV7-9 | CASSLSARVGGYTF | TGTGCCAGCAGCTTATCCGCCAGGGTGGGGGGCTACACCTTC
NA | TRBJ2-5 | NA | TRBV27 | CASKQGRLGETQYF | TGTGCCAGCAAGCAGGGCAGGTTGGGAGAGACCCAGTACTTC
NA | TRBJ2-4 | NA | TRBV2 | CASSEGQVDIQYF | TGTGCCAGCAGTGAGGGGCAGGTAGACATTCAGTACTTC
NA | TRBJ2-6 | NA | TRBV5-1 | CASSLTEATGANVLTF | TGCGCCAGCAGCCTGACGGAGGCAACTGGGGCCAACGTCCTGACTTTC
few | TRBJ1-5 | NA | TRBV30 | CAWSVQGLSNQPQHF | TGTGCCTGGAGTGTACAGGGCTTAAGCAATCAGCCCCAGCATTTT
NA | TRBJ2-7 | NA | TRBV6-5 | CASSYDGLSYEQYF | TGTGCCAGCAGTTACGACGGACTAAGCTACGAGCAGTACTTC
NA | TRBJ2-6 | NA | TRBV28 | CGCAAHSGANVLTF | TGCGGGTGCGCAGCCCACTCTGGGGCCAACGTCCTGACTTTC
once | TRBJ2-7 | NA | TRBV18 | CASSRDTGIGSYEQYF | TGTGCCAGCTCACGGGACACAGGTATAGGCTCCTACGAGCAGTACTTC
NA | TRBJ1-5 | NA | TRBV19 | CASSIPPDQPQHF | TGTGCCAGTAGTATACCCCCAGATCAGCCCCAGCATTTT
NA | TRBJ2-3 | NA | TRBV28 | CASRAGDTQYF | TGTGCCAGCAGAGCCGGAGATACGCAGTATTTT
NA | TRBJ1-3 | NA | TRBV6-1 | CASSGQGGGTIYF | TGTGCCAGCAGTGGGCAGGGTGGAGGCACCATATATTTT
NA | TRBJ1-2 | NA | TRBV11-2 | CASSPLGSLLYGYTF | TGTGCCAGCAGCCCGCTAGGTAGCCTACTCTATGGCTACACCTTC
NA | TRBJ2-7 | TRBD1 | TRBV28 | CASSKGGAGREQYF | TGTGCCAGCAGTAAAGGGGGCGCGGGTCGGGAGCAGTACTTC
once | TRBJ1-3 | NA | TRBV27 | CASSPRSSGNTIYF | TGTGCCAGCAGCCCTAGGTCCTCTGGAAACACCATATATTTT
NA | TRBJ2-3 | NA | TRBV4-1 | CASSQGTLLDTQYF | TGCGCCAGCAGCCAAGGAACTCTTCTGGATACGCAGTATTTT
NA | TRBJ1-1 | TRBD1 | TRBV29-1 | CSVGDRANTEAFF | TGCAGCGTTGGGGACAGGGCCAACACTGAAGCTTTCTTT
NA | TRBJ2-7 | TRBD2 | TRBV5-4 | CASSPPGGLYEQYF | TGTGCCAGCAGCCCCCCGGGAGGGCTCTACGAGCAGTACTTC
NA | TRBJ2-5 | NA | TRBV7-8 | CASSLITVQETQYF | TGTGCCAGCAGCTTAATCACAGTACAAGAGACCCAGTACTTC
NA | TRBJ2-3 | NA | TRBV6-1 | CASSGRLGSTDTQYF | TGTGCCAGCAGTGGGAGACTAGGAAGCACAGATACGCAGTATTTT
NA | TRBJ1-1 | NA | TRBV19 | CASNYGASPHTEAFF | TGTGCCAGTAATTACGGGGCCTCTCCCCACACTGAAGCTTTCTTT
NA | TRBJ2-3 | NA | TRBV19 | CASSIIGVGQSTDTQYF | TGTGCCAGTAGTATCATCGGCGTCGGACAGTCCACAGATACGCAGTATTTT
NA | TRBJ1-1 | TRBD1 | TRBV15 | CATSSRQGGTEAFF | TGTGCCACCAGCAGTAGGCAGGGGGGCACTGAAGCTTTCTTT
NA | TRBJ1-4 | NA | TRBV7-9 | CASSLTGPPIPEKLFF | TGTGCCAGCAGCTTAACAGGGCCTCCGATTCCCGAAAAACTGTTTTTT
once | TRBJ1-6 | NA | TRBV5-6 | CASSLAGAELSPLHF | TGTGCCAGCAGCTTGGCCGGGGCCGAGCTATCACCCCTCCACTTT
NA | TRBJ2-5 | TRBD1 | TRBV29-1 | CSVWTGVYQETQYF | TGCAGCGTCTGGACAGGAGTATACCAAGAGACCCAGTACTTC
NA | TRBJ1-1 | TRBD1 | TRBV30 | CAWSPGTGGTFF | TGTGCCTGGAGTCCGGGGACAGGCGGAACTTTCTTT
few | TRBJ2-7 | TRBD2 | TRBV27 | CASSLTSGGQQYF | TGTGCCAGCAGTTTAACTAGCGGGGGACAGCAGTACTTC
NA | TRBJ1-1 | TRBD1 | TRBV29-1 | CSYGQGNTEAFF | TGCAGCTACGGACAGGGTAACACTGAAGCTTTCTTT
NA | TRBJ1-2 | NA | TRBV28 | CASSFKGWRYTF | TGTGCCAGCAGTTTTAAGGGATGGCGCTACACCTTC
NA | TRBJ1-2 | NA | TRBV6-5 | CASRLDSAYGYTF | TGTGCCAGCAGGCTCGACAGTGCCTATGGCTACACCTTC
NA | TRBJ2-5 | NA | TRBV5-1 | CASSQQETQYF | TGCGCCAGCAGCCAACAAGAGACCCAGTACTTC
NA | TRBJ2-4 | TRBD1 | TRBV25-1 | CASSEFKGAANIQYF | TGTGCCAGCAGTGAATTTAAGGGGGCGGCGAACATTCAGTACTTC
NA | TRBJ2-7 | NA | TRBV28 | CASSLIIRTYEQYF | TGTGCCAGCAGTTTAATCATCAGGACCTACGAGCAGTACTTC
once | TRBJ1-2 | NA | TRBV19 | CASTTFGGGYTF | TGTGCCAGTACCACCTTCGGGGGCGGCTACACCTTC
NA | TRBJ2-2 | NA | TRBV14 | CASSRDPTGELFF | TGTGCCAGCAGCCGAGATCCCACCGGGGAGCTGTTTTTT
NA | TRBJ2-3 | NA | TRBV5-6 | CASSLSGPSTDTQYF | TGTGCCAGCAGCTTGAGCGGACCTAGCACAGATACGCAGTATTTT
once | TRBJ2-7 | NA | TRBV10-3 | CAISATGMVLEQYF | TGTGCCATCAGCGCTACGGGGATGGTTTTGGAGCAGTACTTC
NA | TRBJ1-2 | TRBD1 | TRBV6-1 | CASRQGPPDGYTF | TGTGCCAGCAGACAGGGGCCCCCGGATGGCTACACCTTC
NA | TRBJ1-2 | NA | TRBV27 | CASRDTRPNYGYTF | TGTGCCAGCAGGGACACCCGGCCTAACTATGGCTACACCTTC
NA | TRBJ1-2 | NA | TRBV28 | CASSELANYGYTF | TGTGCCAGCAGTGAATTAGCTAACTATGGCTACACCTTC
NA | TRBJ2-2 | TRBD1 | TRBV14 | CASSQGQGAFNTGELFF | TGTGCCAGCAGCCAAGGACAGGGGGCTTTCAACACCGGGGAGCTGTTTTTT
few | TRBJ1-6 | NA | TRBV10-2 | CASSDMGQGVSPLHF | TGCGCCAGCAGTGATATGGGCCAGGGCGTTTCACCCCTCCACTTT
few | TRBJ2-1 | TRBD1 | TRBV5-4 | CASSGADRGQASNEQFF | TGTGCCAGCAGCGGAGCCGACAGGGGGCAAGCCTCTAATGAGCAGTTCTTC
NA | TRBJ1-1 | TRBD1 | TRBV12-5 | CASGPGTGRRDTEAFF | TGTGCTAGTGGCCCCGGGACAGGGAGGAGAGACACTGAAGCTTTCTTT
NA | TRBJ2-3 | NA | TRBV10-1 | CASSGISTDTQYF | TGCGCCAGCAGTGGAATCAGCACAGATACGCAGTATTTT